Listed below are T cell receptor beta chains from one sample, sequenced in a study of post-analysis software for immune sequencing data. TCRdb reprocessed the PCR reads with MiXCR, giving one entry per CDR3 protein. This table holds more than 450,000 distinct CDR3 sequences, around 40% found once. The sequenced sample consisted of blood. These receptors all stem from a girl between 5 and 17 years old with multiple sclerosis. The CDR3 runs from the conserved cysteine through the conserved F or W. A D gene is named only where the DNA matches it firmly. For some rows the clone size is stated as once, few or many, or as a class when expanded; others skip it.

abundance,v_gene,d_gene,j_gene,CDR3aa,CDR3nt
few,TRBV12-3/TRBV12-4,TRBD2,TRBJ2-1,CASSLGRLAGGEQFF,TGTGCCAGCAGTTTAGGTAGGCTAGCGGGAGGGGAGCAGTTCTTC
few,TRBV30,.,TRBJ2-7,CAWSSAGPYEQYF,TGTGCCTGGAGTTCTGCCGGCCCTTACGAGCAGTACTTC
few,TRBV2,TRBD2,TRBJ2-7,CASTSMTSGLTYEQYF,TGTGCCAGCACCTCGATGACTAGCGGGCTTACCTACGAGCAGTACTTC
few,TRBV6-5,.,TRBJ2-7,CASSSRTPLSEQYF,TGTGCCAGCAGTTCCCGGACCCCTCTGAGTGAGCAGTACTTC
.,TRBV12-3/TRBV12-4,.,TRBJ1-2,CASSFLYGYTF,TGTGCCAGCAGTTTTCTCTATGGCTACACCTTC
.,TRBV6-5,.,TRBJ1-2,CASSYSSGVGYTF,TGTGCCAGCAGTTACTCCTCAGGGGTCGGCTACACCTTC
once,TRBV7-2,.,TRBJ2-4,CASSLFNLGPKNIQYF,TGTGCCAGCAGCTTATTTAACCTGGGTCCCAAAAACATTCAGTACTTC
.,TRBV12-3/TRBV12-4,.,TRBJ2-1,CASSFGYLANPWEQFF,TGTGCCAGCAGTTTCGGGTACCTAGCCAACCCGTGGGAGCAGTTCTTC
.,TRBV6-5,TRBD2,TRBJ2-7,CASSQLAGPYEQYF,TGTGCCAGCAGCCAACTAGCGGGACCCTACGAGCAGTACTTC
.,TRBV12-3/TRBV12-4,TRBD1,TRBJ1-5,CASRDWALQGEVSNQPQHF,TGTGCCAGCAGAGATTGGGCCCTTCAGGGGGAGGTAAGCAATCAGCCCCAGCATTTT
once,TRBV20-1,TRBD2,TRBJ2-5,CSARIAGGRNEQYF,TGCAGTGCTAGGATAGCGGGGGGGCGAAATGAGCAGTACTTC
once,TRBV19,.,TRBJ2-3,CASSNQGYTDTQYF,TGTGCCAGTAGTAACCAGGGGTACACAGATACGCAGTATTTT
few,TRBV5-8,TRBD2,TRBJ2-1,CASSLGLADDNEQFF,TGTGCCAGCAGCTTGGGACTAGCGGACGACAATGAGCAGTTCTTC
few,TRBV15,TRBD2,TRBJ2-5,CATSRGGLAGIQETQYF,TGTGCCACCAGCAGAGGGGGACTAGCGGGGATCCAAGAGACCCAGTACTTC
few,TRBV5-1,.,TRBJ2-2,CASSSSGYTGELFF,TGCGCCAGCAGCTCCTCAGGGTACACCGGGGAGCTGTTTTTT
.,TRBV10-3,TRBD1,TRBJ1-6,CAIRERTGVSPLHF,TGTGCCATCAGGGAAAGAACAGGGGTTTCACCCCTCCACTTT
.,TRBV9,.,TRBJ2-7,CASSVGDFPVYF,TGTGCCAGCAGCGTAGGGGACTTCCCGGTGTACTTC
.,TRBV9,TRBD1,TRBJ2-1,CASSRRDRGVGEQFF,TGTGCCAGCAGTCGCCGGGACAGGGGAGTTGGTGAGCAGTTCTTC
once,TRBV20-1,TRBD1,TRBJ2-7,CSAKGQGINEQYF,TGCAGTGCTAAAGGACAGGGGATAAACGAGCAGTACTTC
.,TRBV6-5,.,TRBJ1-1,CASSSVPPWVNTEAFF,TGTGCCAGCAGTAGTGTCCCCCCCTGGGTGAACACTGAAGCTTTCTTT
.,TRBV12-3/TRBV12-4,.,TRBJ1-5,CATSNSNQPQHF,TGTGCCACCTCAAATAGCAATCAGCCCCAGCATTTT
few,TRBV29-1,TRBD1,TRBJ2-7,CSVESRDRTYEQYF,TGCAGCGTTGAATCCCGGGACAGAACCTACGAGCAGTACTTC
.,TRBV7-8,.,TRBJ2-3,CASSAYSRDTQYF,TGTGCCAGCAGCGCTTACTCCCGGGATACGCAGTATTTT
many,TRBV29-1,TRBD1,TRBJ2-5,CSVGSPRDRAGETQYF,TGCAGCGTCGGATCTCCCCGGGACAGGGCAGGGGAGACCCAGTACTTC
.,TRBV6-5,.,TRBJ1-2,CASTDGNYGYTF,TGTGCCAGCACGGACGGGAACTATGGCTACACCTTC
.,TRBV20-1,.,TRBJ2-5,CSARDGRGEETQYF,TGCAGTGCTAGAGACGGCAGGGGGGAGGAGACCCAGTACTTC
.,TRBV5-1,TRBD2,TRBJ2-5,CASSLGTSGRVSQETQYF,TGCGCCAGCAGCTTGGGGACTAGCGGGAGAGTTAGTCAAGAGACCCAGTACTTC
few,TRBV5-1,TRBD1,TRBJ1-4,CASSPDRVYEKLFF,TGCGCCAGCAGCCCGGACAGGGTTTATGAAAAACTGTTTTTT
.,TRBV7-3,.,TRBJ1-6,CASSFNRQSPLHF,TGTGCCAGCAGCTTTAACCGACAGTCACCCCTCCACTTT
.,TRBV10-3,TRBD2,TRBJ2-1,CAISGGTSGGYNEQFF,TGTGCCATCAGTGGTGGGACTAGCGGGGGGTACAATGAGCAGTTCTTC
few,TRBV29-1,.,TRBJ1-2,CSVAGVVMSGYTF,TGCAGCGTTGCCGGGGTGGTGATGAGTGGCTACACCTTC
.,TRBV7-3,.,TRBJ2-7,CASSPHIGEQYF,TGTGCCAGCAGCCCGCATATTGGCGAGCAGTACTTC
.,TRBV5-5,.,TRBJ2-1,CASSLEGRLYNEQFF,TGTGCCAGCAGCTTGGAGGGCCGGCTTTACAATGAGCAGTTCTTC
.,TRBV29-1,TRBD1,TRBJ2-5,CSVETGGGQYF,TGCAGCGTGGAGACAGGGGGCGGCCAGTACTTC
.,TRBV5-1,.,TRBJ2-3,CASSITGSGTDTQYF,TGCGCCAGCAGCATTACAGGGAGTGGCACAGATACGCAGTATTTT
.,TRBV5-1,.,TRBJ2-5,CASRGSGETQYF,TGCGCCAGCCGCGGGTCCGGGGAGACCCAGTACTTC
few,TRBV20-1,TRBD2,TRBJ2-1,CSARVSGGTYNEQFF,TGCAGTGCTAGAGTCTCGGGGGGAACCTACAATGAGCAGTTCTTC